This T cell receptor (beta chain) was identified during a study of long-term antiretroviral therapy in people with HIV. Overall study findings and caveats: HIV repertoire CDR3 lengths ranged less widely than those of controls.

Investigators performed immunoSEQ version v3.0 at survey level. Clones were read by immunoSEQ multiplex PCR, and TCRdb kept only the in-frame ones, dropping some. The repertoire holds roughly 35,000 clones, with roughly 85% as singletons. Between the trimmed V and J ends, which lost 3 bases and 7 bases, there was a span of 15 bases. Germline-derived CDR1 and CDR2 are SEHNR and FQNEAQ (reference sequence). The CDR3 covers 15 residues. In the case of this clone: Its specificity is not known.

The TCR originated in a man younger than 35 with HIV. The material sequenced was unsorted PBMCs, taken about 3.4 years after starting antiretroviral therapy. The chain uses TRBV7-9 and TRBJ2-2, with D maybe TRBD2 (6 bases). For the CDR3, the DNA is TGTGCCAGCAGCTTTTTTCGGGAGTGGAGCGGGGAGCTGTTTTTT. This codes for CASSFFREWSGELFF.